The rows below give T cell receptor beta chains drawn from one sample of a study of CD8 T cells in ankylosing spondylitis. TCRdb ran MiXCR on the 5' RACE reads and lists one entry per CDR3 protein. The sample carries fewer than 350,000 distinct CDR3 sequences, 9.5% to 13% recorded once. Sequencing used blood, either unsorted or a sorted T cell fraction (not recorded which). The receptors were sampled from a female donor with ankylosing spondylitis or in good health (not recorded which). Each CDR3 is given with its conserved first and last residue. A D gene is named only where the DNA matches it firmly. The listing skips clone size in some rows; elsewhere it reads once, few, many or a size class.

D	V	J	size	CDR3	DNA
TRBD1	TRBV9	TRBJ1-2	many	CASSVNPGGYGYTF	TGTGCCAGCAGCGTAAATCCAGGGGGATATGGCTACACCTTC
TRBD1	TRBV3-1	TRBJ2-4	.	CASSKDITGEAKNIQYF	TGTGCCAGCAGCAAAGATATTACAGGGGAGGCCAAAAACATTCAGTACTTC
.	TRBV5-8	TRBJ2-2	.	CASSLLAGNGELFF	TGTGCCAGCAGCTTGCTCGCGGGGAACGGGGAGCTGTTTTTT
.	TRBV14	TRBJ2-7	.	CASSQGPRSNPVEQYF	TGTGCCAGCAGCCAAGGCCCCCGGTCGAACCCCGTCGAGCAGTACTTC
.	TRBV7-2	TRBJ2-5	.	CASTQQGPETQYF	TGTGCCAGCACCCAACAGGGCCCAGAGACCCAGTACTTC
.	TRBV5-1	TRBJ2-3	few	CASSFAVGGLSTDTQYF	TGCGCCAGCAGCTTCGCGGTGGGGGGCCTTAGCACAGATACGCAGTATTTT
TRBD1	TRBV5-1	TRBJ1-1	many	CASRPTGGNTEAFF	TGCGCCAGCAGACCTACAGGGGGCAACACTGAAGCTTTCTTT
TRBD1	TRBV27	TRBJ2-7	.	CASSRDWDRASYEQYF	TGTGCCAGCAGCCGTGACTGGGACAGGGCCTCCTACGAGCAGTACTTC
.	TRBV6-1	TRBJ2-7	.	CTSCEVRGEQYF	TGTACCAGCTGTGAAGTTCGCGGCGAGCAGTACTTC
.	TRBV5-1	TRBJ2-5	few	CASSSEGGSRQTQYF	TGCGCCAGCAGTTCTGAAGGGGGGAGTCGTCAGACCCAGTACTTC
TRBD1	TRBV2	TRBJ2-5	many	CASTRDRQETQYF	TGTGCCAGCACTAGGGACAGGCAAGAGACCCAGTACTTC